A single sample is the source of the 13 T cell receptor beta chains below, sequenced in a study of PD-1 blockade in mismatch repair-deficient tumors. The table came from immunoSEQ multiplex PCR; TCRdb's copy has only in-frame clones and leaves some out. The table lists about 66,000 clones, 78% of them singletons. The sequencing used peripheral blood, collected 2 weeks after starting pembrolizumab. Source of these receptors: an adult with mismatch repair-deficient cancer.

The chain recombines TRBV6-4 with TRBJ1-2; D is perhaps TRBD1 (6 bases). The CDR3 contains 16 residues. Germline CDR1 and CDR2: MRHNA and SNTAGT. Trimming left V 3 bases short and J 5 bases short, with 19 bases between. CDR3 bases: TGTGCCAGCAGTGAAGGGGGGACACGTCAATTATATGGCTACACCTTC. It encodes CASSEGGTRQLYGYTF.

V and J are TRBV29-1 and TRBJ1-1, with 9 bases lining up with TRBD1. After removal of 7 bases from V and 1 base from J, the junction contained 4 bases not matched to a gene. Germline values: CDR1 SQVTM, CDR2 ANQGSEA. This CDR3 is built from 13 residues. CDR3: CSEKQGANTEAFF. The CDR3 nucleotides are TGCAGCGAGAAACAGGGGGCGAACACTGAAGCTTTCTTT.

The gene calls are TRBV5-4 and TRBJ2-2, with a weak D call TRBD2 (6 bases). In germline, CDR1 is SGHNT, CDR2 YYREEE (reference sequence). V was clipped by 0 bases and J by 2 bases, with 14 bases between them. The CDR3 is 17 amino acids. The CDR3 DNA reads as TGTGCCAGCAGCTTGGCGGGCGGCGGGGCTAACACCGGGGAGCTGTTTTTT. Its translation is CASSLAGGGANTGELFF.

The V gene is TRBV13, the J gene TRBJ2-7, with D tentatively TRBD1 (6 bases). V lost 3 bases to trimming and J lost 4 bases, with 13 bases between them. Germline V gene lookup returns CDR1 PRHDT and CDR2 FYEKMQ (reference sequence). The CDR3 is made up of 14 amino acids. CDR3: CASSLREQGYEQYF. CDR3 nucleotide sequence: TGTGCCAGCAGCTTGCGCGAACAGGGTTACGAGCAGTACTTC.

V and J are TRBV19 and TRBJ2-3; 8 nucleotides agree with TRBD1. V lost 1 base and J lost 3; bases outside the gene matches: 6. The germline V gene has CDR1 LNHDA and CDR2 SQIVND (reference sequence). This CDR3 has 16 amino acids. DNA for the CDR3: TGTGCCAGTAGTATAGCGGCCAGGGGGCCAACAGATACGCAGTATTTT. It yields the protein CASSIAARGPTDTQYF.

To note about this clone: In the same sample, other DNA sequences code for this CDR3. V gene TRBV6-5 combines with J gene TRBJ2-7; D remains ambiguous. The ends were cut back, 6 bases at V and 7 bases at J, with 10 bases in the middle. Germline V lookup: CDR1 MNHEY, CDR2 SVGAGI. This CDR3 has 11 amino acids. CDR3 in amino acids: CASSSPTEQYF. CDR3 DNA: TGTGCCAGCAGCAGCCCTACGGAGCAGTACTTC.

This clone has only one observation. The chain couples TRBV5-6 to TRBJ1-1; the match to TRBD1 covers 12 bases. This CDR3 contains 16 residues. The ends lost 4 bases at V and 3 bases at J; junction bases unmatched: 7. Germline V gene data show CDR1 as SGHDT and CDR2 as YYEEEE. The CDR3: CASSPGTGGIYTEAFF. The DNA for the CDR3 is TGTGCCAGCAGCCCCGGGACAGGGGGCATTTACACTGAAGCTTTCTTT.

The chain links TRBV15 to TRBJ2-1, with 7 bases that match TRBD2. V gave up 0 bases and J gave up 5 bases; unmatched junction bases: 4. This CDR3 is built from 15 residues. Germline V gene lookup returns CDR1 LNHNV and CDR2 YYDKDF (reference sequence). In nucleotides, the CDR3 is TGTGCCACCAGCAGAGATCGGGGGGAAAACAATGAGCAGTTCTTC. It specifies CATSRDRGENNEQFF.

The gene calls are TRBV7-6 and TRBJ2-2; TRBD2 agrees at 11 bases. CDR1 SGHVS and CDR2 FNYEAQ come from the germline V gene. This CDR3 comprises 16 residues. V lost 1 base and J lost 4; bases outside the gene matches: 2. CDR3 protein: CASSLDTSGSTGELFF. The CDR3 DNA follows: TGTGCCAGCAGCTTAGATACTAGCGGGAGCACCGGGGAGCTGTTTTTT.

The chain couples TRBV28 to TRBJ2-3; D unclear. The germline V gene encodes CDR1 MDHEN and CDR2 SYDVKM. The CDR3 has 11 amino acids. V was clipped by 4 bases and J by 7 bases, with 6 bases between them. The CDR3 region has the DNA TGTGCCAGCAGTTATAGGCATACGCAGTATTTT. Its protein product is CASSYRHTQYF. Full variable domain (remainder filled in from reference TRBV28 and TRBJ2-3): DVKVTQSSRYLVKRTGEKVFLECVQDMDHENMFWYRQDPGLGLRLIYFSYDVKMKEKGDIPEGYSVSREKKERFSLILESASTNQTSMYLCASSYRHTQYFGPGTRLTVL.

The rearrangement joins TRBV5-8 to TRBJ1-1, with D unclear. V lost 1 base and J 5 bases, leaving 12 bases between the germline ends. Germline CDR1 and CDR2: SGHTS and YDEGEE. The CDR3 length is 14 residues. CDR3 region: CASSLRVGSTEAFF. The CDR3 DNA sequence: TGTGCCAGCAGCTTGAGGGTGGGGTCGACTGAAGCTTTCTTT. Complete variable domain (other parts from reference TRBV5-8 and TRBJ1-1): EAGVTQSPTHLIKTRGQQATLRCSPISGHTSVYWYQQALGLGLQFLLWYDEGEERNRGNFPPRFSGRQFPNYSSELNVNALELEDSALYLCASSLRVGSTEAFFGQGTRLTVV.

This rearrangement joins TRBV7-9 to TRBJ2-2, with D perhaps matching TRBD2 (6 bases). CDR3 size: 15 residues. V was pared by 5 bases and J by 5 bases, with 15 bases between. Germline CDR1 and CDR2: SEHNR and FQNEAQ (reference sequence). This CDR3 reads CASSLWTRGTGELFF. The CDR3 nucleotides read TGTGCCAGCAGCCTCTGGACGCGGGGAACCGGGGAGCTGTTTTTT.

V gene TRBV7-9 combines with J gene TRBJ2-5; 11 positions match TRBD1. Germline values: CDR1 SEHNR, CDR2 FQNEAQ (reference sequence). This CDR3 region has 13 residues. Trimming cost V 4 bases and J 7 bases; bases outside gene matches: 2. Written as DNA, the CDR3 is TGTGCCAGCAGCTCCGGGACAGGGGGGACCCAGTACTTC. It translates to CASSSGTGGTQYF. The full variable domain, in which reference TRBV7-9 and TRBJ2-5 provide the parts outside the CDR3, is DTGVSQNPRHKITKRGQNVTFRCDPISEHNRLYWYRQTLGQGPEFLTYFQNEAQLEKSRLLSDRFSAERPKGSFSTLEIQRTEQGDSAMYLCASSSGTGGTQYFGPGTRLLVL.